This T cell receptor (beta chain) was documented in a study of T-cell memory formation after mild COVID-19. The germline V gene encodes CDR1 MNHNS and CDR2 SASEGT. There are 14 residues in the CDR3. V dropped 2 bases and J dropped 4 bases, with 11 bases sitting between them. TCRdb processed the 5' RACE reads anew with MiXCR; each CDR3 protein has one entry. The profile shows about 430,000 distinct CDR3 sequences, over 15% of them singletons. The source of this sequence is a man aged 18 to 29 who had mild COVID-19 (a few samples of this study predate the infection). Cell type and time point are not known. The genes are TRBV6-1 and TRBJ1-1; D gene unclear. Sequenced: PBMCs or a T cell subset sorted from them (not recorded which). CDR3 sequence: CASSEFWGGTEAFF. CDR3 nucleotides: TGTGCCAGCAGTGAATTCTGGGGTGGCACTGAAGCTTTCTTT.